The 22 T cell receptor beta chains given below trace back to one sample, sequenced in a study of blood T cell repertoires in COVID-19. The method was immunoSEQ multiplex PCR; TCRdb's version includes in-frame clones alone and lacks a portion of them. The sample includes fewer than 200,000 clones, around four fifths of them seen just once. Input material: PBMCs or T cells enriched from blood (not recorded which). These receptors all stem from a woman in her forties or fifties who had recovered from COVID-19.

The chain has TRBV27 and TRBJ1-1, with D uncertain. The V and J ends lost 0 bases and 4 bases respectively, with 9 bases between them. The CDR3 consists of 14 residues. The germline CDR1 and CDR2 sequences are MNHEY and SMNVEV (reference sequence). The CDR3 here is CASSLSVRGTEAFF. The DNA for the CDR3 is TGTGCCAGCAGTTTATCTGTCAGAGGCACTGAAGCTTTCTTT.

This clone was counted a single time. The chain joins TRBV3-1 (or the pseudogene TRBV3-2) to TRBJ1-1; D remains unclear. Germline CDR1 reads LGHDT; CDR2 reads YNNKEL (reference sequence). V gave up 9 bases and J gave up 4 bases, with 12 bases separating them. CDR3 length: 12 residues. The CDR3 here is CASYGVGTEAFF. The CDR3 DNA reads TGTGCCAGTTATGGAGTTGGCACTGAAGCTTTCTTT.

The rearrangement joins TRBV5-5 to TRBJ1-2; tentative D call: TRBD1 (6 bases). This CDR3 has 14 amino acids. The V end lost 0 bases, the J end lost 3 bases, and 9 bases lay between the germline ends. Germline values: CDR1 SGHKS, CDR2 YYEKEE (reference sequence). As DNA, the CDR3 is TGTGCCAGCAGCTTGGAGGACAGTTACTATGGCTACACCTTC. This sequence encodes CASSLEDSYYGYTF. Together with reference TRBV5-5 and TRBJ1-2, the CDR3 gives the full variable domain: DAGVTQSPTHLIKTRGQQVTLRCSPISGHKSVSWYQQVLGQGPQFIFQYYEKEERGRGNFPDRFSARQFPNYSSELNVNALLLGDSALYLCASSLEDSYYGYTFGSGTRLTVV.

The V gene is TRBV18, the J gene TRBJ1-2, with TRBD1 matching 9 bases. Germline CDR1 reads KGHSH; CDR2 reads LQKENI. J was trimmed by 4 bases and V by 1 base; bases with no gene match: 7. The CDR3 has 16 amino acids. In DNA, the CDR3 is TGTGCCAGCTCACCACTACAGGGGGCGAACCTCTATGGCTACACCTTC. Translating gives CASSPLQGANLYGYTF.

The sample holds a few counts of this clone. CDR3 nucleotide sequence: TGTGCCAGCAGTGAAGCGCGGGGGATGGAGACCCCTAACTCACCCCTCCACTTT. As protein: CASSEARGMETPNSPLHF. The chain recombines TRBV6-1 with TRBJ1-6, with D tentatively TRBD1 (5 bases). The germline V gene has CDR1 MNHNS and CDR2 SASEGT. The CDR3 is made up of 18 amino acids. V was cut by 0 bases and J by 10 bases, with 22 bases left in between.

V gene TRBV12-3 or TRBV12-4 combines with J gene TRBJ2-3, with no clear D. The CDR3 is 13 residues long. With 6 bases removed from V and 2 bases from J, the gap between germline ends came to 9 bases. Written as DNA, the CDR3 is TGTGCCAGCAGGCTAGGCCCCACAGATACGCAGTATTTT. As protein: CASRLGPTDTQYF.

The chain is built from TRBV6-5 and TRBJ2-3, with a weak D call TRBD1 (5 bases). V dropped 2 bases and J dropped 1 base, with 13 bases sitting between them. Germline loops: CDR1 MNHEY, CDR2 SVGAGI. This CDR3 has 16 amino acids. CDR3 region: CASSYGAPSRTDTQYF. DNA of the CDR3: TGTGCCAGCAGTTACGGGGCGCCATCCCGCACAGATACGCAGTATTTT.

V is TRBV19 and J is TRBJ2-1; 12 bases are shared with TRBD2. The CDR3 contains 16 residues. In germline, CDR1 is LNHDA, CDR2 SQIVND (reference sequence). J was trimmed by 2 bases and V by 7 bases; bases with no gene match: 6. CDR3 loop: CASKRLAGEAYNEQFF. The CDR3 bases are TGTGCCAGTAAGAGACTAGCGGGAGAAGCCTACAATGAGCAGTTCTTC.

This clone was recorded only once. The chain combines TRBV27 with TRBJ2-3, with 7 bases aligning to TRBD2. The CDR3 is made up of 13 amino acids. The J segment lost 7 bases and the V segment lost 4 bases, leaving 5 bases of the junction unmatched. Germline V lookup: CDR1 MNHEY, CDR2 SMNVEV (reference sequence). In DNA form, the CDR3 reads TGTGCCAGCAGTTCCCAAAGCGGGAATACGCAGTATTTT. Its protein product is CASSSQSGNTQYF.

The chain combines TRBV27 with TRBJ1-5; D not resolved. Germline V gene sequence: CDR1 MNHEY, CDR2 SMNVEV (reference sequence). V was pared by 1 base and J by 2 bases, with 6 bases between. The CDR3 spans 14 residues. The CDR3 coding sequence is TGTGCCAGCAGTTTATGGGAGGGCAATCAGCCCCAGCATTTT. Its translation: CASSLWEGNQPQHF.

The rearrangement links TRBV5-6 to TRBJ2-5; D unresolved. This CDR3 is built from 12 residues. From germline, CDR1 is SGHDT and CDR2 YYEEEE. V was clipped by 4 bases and J by 0 bases, with 4 bases between them. CDR3 coding DNA: TGTGCCAGCAGCGAGTACCAAGAGACCCAGTACTTC. It translates to CASSEYQETQYF.

This clone has a single count. The J gene is TRBJ2-1, the V gene TRBV5-8, with TRBD1 matching over 7 bases. The CDR3 extends over 14 amino acids. The trim removed 1 base at V and 8 bases at J, leaving 6 bases unmatched. The germline gives CDR1 SGHTS, CDR2 YDEGEE. CDR3 in amino acids: CASSLRHQGDEQFF. The DNA of the CDR3 is TGTGCCAGCAGCTTGAGGCACCAGGGGGATGAGCAGTTCTTC.

This clone appeared a single time. This chain links TRBV5-1 with TRBJ2-3; D is possibly TRBD2 (6 bases). The germline V gene has CDR1 SGHRS and CDR2 YFSETQ. The CDR3 consists of 15 residues. V gave up 0 bases and J gave up 2 bases, with 10 bases separating them. The CDR3 bases are TGCGCCAGCAGCTTGGGGGACTTCGACACAGATACGCAGTATTTT. Protein sequence: CASSLGDFDTDTQYF.

The rearrangement uses TRBV29-1 and TRBJ1-1, with TRBD1 matching over 11 bases. This CDR3 spans 16 amino acids. Germline V lookup: CDR1 SQVTM, CDR2 ANQGSEA. The J segment lost 1 base and the V segment lost 6 bases, leaving 10 bases of the junction unmatched. The CDR3 is CSVLPGGTGGNTEAFF. CDR3 nucleotide sequence: TGCAGCGTCCTCCCCGGGGGGACAGGGGGGAACACTGAAGCTTTCTTT.

V and J are TRBV27 and TRBJ1-3; D unclear. Trimming took off 11 bases at V and 0 bases at J, with 14 bases between the two ends. The germline CDR1 and CDR2 sequences are MNHEY and SMNVEV (reference sequence). The CDR3 is 14 residues long. Written as DNA, the CDR3 is TGTGCCTGCCGACAAGGCAACTCTGGAAACACCATATATTTT. This translates into CACRQGNSGNTIYF.

This clone was recorded once. The rearrangement links TRBV5-3 to TRBJ2-7, with 8 bases aligning to TRBD1. TRBV5-3 is noted as an ORF with a role that remains uncertain. This CDR3 is 13 amino acids long. The trim removed 3 bases at V and 4 bases at J, leaving 3 bases unmatched. The CDR3 DNA reads TGTGCCAGAAGCTGGACAGGGAGGTACGAGCAGTACGTC. This gives the protein CARSWTGRYEQYV.

This chain links TRBV4-1 with TRBJ1-1, with D hard to call. Germline-derived CDR1 and CDR2 are MGHRA and YSYEKL. V gave up 4 bases and J gave up 0 bases, with 9 bases separating them. This CDR3 region has 14 residues. CDR3 in amino acids: CASSPATMNTEAFF. CDR3 nucleotide sequence: TGCGCCAGCAGCCCTGCGACTATGAACACTGAAGCTTTCTTT.

The chain employs TRBV29-1 and TRBJ2-3; D uncertain. Deletions cut 6 bases from V and 5 bases from J, with 9 bases between. CDR3 size: 11 residues. Germline assignment: CDR1 SQVTM and CDR2 ANQGSEA. CDR3 in DNA: TGCAGCGTAGCCCCGGGAGATACGCAGTATTTT. Translated, it gives CSVAPGDTQYF.

CDR3 amino acids: CASSSGYYGYTF. The DNA for the CDR3 is TGTGCCAGCAGCTCGGGGTACTATGGCTACACCTTC. J is TRBJ1-2 and V is TRBV7-2, with D hard to call. In germline, CDR1 is SGHTA, CDR2 FQGNSA. The CDR3 extends over 12 amino acids. Trimming took off 4 bases at V and 3 bases at J, with 6 bases between the two ends. Full variable domain (missing parts from reference TRBV7-2 and TRBJ1-2): GAGVSQSPSNKVTEKGKDVELRCDPISGHTALYWYRQSLGQGLEFLIYFQGNSAPDKSGLPSDRFSAERTGGSVSTLTIQRTQQEDSAVYLCASSSGYYGYTFGSGTRLTVV.

J is TRBJ2-6 and V is TRBV7-2, with 14 bases that match TRBD2. V lost 6 bases to trimming and J lost 3 bases; unmatched junction nucleotides: 4. Germline V gene data show CDR1 as SGHTA and CDR2 as FQGNSA. The CDR3 extends over 17 amino acids. CDR3 sequence: CASRTSGRGSGANVLTF. DNA for the CDR3: TGTGCCAGCAGGACTAGCGGGAGGGGAAGTGGGGCCAACGTCCTGACTTTC.

The V call is TRBV28, the J call TRBJ1-2, with D uncertain. Germline V gene sequence: CDR1 MDHEN, CDR2 SYDVKM. The CDR3 runs to 14 residues. V was trimmed by 2 bases and J by 8 bases, leaving 15 bases between them. DNA of the CDR3: TGTGCCAGCAGTTTAATCGGTTCGGCGAGGGGCTACACCTTC. This encodes CASSLIGSARGYTF.

The chain couples TRBV4-3 to TRBJ2-1; 12 bases line up with TRBD2. Germline assignment: CDR1 LGHNA and CDR2 YSLEER. The junction had 8 bases not matched to a gene; V was cut back by 1 base and J by 7 bases. The CDR3 runs to 17 residues. CDR3: CASSQGFLAGGGNEQFF. The DNA of the CDR3 is TGCGCCAGCAGCCAAGGCTTCCTAGCGGGAGGGGGTAATGAGCAGTTCTTC.